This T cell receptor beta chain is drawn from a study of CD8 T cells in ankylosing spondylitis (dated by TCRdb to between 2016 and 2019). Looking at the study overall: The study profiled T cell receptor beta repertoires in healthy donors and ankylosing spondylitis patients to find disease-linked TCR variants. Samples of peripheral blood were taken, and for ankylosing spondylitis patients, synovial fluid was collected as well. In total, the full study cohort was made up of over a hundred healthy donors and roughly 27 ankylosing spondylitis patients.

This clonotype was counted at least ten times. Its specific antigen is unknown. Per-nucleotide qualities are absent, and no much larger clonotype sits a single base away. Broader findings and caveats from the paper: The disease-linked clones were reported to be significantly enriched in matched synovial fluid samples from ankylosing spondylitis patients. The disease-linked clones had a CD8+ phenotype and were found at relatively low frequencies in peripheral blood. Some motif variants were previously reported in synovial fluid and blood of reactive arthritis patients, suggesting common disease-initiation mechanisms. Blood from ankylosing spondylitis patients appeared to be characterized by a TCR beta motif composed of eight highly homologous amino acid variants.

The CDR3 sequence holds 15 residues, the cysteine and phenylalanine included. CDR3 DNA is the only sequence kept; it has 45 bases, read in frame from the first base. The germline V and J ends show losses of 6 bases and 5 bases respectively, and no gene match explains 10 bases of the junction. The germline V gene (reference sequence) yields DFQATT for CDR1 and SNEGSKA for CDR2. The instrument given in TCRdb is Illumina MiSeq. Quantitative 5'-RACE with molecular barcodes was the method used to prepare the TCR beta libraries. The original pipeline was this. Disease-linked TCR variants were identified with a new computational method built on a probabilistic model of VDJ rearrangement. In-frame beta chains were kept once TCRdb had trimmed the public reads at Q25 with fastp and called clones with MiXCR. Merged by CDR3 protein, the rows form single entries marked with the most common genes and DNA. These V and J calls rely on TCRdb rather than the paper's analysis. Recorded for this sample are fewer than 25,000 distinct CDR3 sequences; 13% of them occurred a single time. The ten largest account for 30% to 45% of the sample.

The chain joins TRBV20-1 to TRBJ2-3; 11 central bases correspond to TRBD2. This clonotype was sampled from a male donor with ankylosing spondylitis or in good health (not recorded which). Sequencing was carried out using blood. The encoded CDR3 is CSAPVVAGGRDTQYF. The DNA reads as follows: TGCAGTGCACCGGTGGTAGCGGGAGGGAGAGATACGCAGTATTTT.